This T cell receptor (beta chain) was identified during a study of OX40 agonist ivuxolimab in advanced cancers. Overall study context: Ivuxolimab was administered intravenously to patients at 0.01 to 10 mg/kg every 2 weeks. Eligibility rules accepted prior anti-PD-1, anti-PD-L1 or anti-CTLA-4 therapy, and 35% to 45% had some. There were three patients with partial responses, one having hepatocellular carcinoma and two cutaneous melanoma. Findings and limits, study-wide: On average, a greater number of expanded clones characterised CD8+ T cells relative to CD4+.

Using immunoSEQ multiplex PCR, the repertoire was profiled, and TCRdb retains in-frame clones only, with some absent. The sample contains 95,000 to 150,000 clones, 85% to 95% of which appear only once. On this clone itself: Its target is not known.

Germline V gene lookup returns CDR1 LNHDA and CDR2 SQIVND (reference sequence). V was cut by 7 bases and J by 4 bases, with 13 bases left in between. The CDR3 runs to 13 residues. The TCR originated in an adult with an advanced solid tumor such as melanoma, head and neck, liver or kidney cancer. The genes are TRBV19 and TRBJ1-1; no reliable D call. Sequences were derived from CD4+ or CD8+ T cells sorted from blood, sampled in a trial of the OX40 agonist ivuxolimab. CDR3 in amino acids: CASTFLRGTEAFF. Written as DNA, the CDR3 is TGTGCCAGTACCTTCCTGCGGGGCACTGAAGCTTTCTTT.